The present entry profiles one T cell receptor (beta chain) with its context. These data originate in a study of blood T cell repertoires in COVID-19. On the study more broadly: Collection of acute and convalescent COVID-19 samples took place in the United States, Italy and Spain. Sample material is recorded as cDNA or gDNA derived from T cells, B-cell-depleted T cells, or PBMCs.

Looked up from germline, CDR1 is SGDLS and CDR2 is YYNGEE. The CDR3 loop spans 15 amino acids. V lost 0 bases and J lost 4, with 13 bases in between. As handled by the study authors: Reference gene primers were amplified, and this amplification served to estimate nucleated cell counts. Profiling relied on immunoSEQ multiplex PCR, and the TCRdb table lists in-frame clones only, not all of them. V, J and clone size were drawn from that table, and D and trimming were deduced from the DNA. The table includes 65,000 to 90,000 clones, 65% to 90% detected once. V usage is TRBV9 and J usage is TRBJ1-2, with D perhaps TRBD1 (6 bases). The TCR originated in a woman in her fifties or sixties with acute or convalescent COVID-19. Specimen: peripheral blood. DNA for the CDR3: TGTGCCAGCAGCGTAGCTACAGGGCGGGCCTATGGCTACACCTTC. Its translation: CASSVATGRAYGYTF. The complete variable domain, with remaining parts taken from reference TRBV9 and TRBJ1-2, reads DSGVTQTPKHLITATGQRVTLRCSPRSGDLSVYWYQQSLDQGLQFLIQYYNGEERAKGNILERFSAQQFPDLHSELNLSSLELGDSALYFCASSVATGRAYGYTFGSGTRLTVV.